Listed here is a single T cell receptor (beta chain). Its target is not known. Germline CDR1 is MNHNS and CDR2 is SASEGT. V was cut by 0 bases and J by 2 bases, with 17 bases left in between. The CDR3 loop spans 17 amino acids. The data were taken from a study of cytomegalovirus exposure and HLA in healthy donors. On the study more broadly: The 130 or so validation repertoires used the same platform as the approximately 670 first-cohort repertoires (as reported by a later analysis).

Points from the study as a whole: Researchers reported that three CMV-associated chains were confirmed in vitro as CMV antigen-specific. According to a subsequent analysis, TCR clusters identified in the first cohort showed a tendency to co-occur across the 100 to 150 validation repertoires. Rarity held for most TCR sequences, but there were some public TCRs that occurred in many donors.

This table comes from immunoSEQ multiplex PCR, and its TCRdb copy is limited to in-frame clones, with some not included. The repertoire holds about 150,000 clones, 80% to 90% seen once, with approximately 20% in the top ten. The clonotype was recovered from a man younger than 35 in good health and CMV-seropositive. The rearrangement joins TRBV6-1 to TRBJ2-7; D possibly corresponds to TRBD2 (5 bases). Sequenced material: PBMCs. The CDR3 DNA reads as TGTGCCAGCAGTGAAGCCTCTTCAGGCGACTATACCTACGAGCAGTACTTC. Protein: CASSEASSGDYTYEQYF.